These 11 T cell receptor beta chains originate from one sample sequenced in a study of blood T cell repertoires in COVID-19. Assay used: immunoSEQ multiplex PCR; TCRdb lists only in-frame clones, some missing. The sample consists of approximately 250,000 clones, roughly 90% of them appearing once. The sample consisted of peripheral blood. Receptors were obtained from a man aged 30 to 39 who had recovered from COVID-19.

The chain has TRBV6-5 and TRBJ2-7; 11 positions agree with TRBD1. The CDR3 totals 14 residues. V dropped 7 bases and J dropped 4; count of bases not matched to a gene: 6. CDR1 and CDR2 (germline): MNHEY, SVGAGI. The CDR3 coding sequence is TGTGCCAGCAAAGGACAGGGGGCGAAGTACGAGCAGTACTTC. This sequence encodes CASKGQGAKYEQYF.

CDR3 in amino acids: CAISMSGGEQFF. CDR3 nucleotides: TGTGCCATTTCCATGAGTGGTGGTGAGCAGTTCTTC. The rearrangement links TRBV7-7 to TRBJ2-1; D gene ambiguous. The CDR3 consists of 12 residues. Germline values: CDR1 SSHAT, CDR2 FNYEAQ (reference sequence). V was shortened by 10 bases and J by 9 bases, with 16 bases between the two germline ends.

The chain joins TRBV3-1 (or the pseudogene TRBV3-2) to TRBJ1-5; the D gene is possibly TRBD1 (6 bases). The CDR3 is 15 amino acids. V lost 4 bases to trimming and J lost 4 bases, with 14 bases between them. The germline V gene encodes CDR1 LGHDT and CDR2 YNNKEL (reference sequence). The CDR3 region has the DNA TGTGCCAGCAGCCTGGCGGGGGCGGGAAATCAGCCCCAGCATTTT. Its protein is CASSLAGAGNQPQHF.

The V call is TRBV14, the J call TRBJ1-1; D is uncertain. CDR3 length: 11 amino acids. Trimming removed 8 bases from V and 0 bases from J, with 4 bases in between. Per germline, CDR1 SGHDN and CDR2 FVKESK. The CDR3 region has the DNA TGTGCCAGCCGTTTGAACACTGAAGCTTTCTTT. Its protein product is CASRLNTEAFF. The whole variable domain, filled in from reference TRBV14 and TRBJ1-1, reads EAGVTQFPSHSVIEKGQTVTLRCDPISGHDNLYWYRRVMGKEIKFLLHFVKESKQDESGMPNNRFLAERTGGTYSTLKVQPAELEDSGVYFCASRLNTEAFFGQGTRLTVV.

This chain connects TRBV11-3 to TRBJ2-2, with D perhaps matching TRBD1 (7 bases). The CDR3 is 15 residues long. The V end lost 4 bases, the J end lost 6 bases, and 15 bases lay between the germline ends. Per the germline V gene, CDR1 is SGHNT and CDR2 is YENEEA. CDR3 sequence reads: CASSSGQGGSGELFF. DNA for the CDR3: TGTGCCAGCAGCTCGGGGCAGGGGGGATCCGGGGAGCTGTTTTTT.

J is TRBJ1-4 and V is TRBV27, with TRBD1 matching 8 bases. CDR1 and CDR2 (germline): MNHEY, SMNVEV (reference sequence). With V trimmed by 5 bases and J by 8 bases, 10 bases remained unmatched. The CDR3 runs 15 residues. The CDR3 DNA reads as TGTGCCAGCAGTAAATACAGGGGGGAACGGGAAAAACTGTTTTTT. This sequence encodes CASSKYRGEREKLFF.

This CDR3 reads CARQGQGLANEQFF. In DNA form, the CDR3 reads TGTGCCAGGCAGGGGCAGGGTTTAGCAAATGAGCAGTTCTTC. V is TRBV2 and J is TRBJ2-1; possibly TRBD1 for D (6 bases). This CDR3 contains 14 residues. Germline CDR1 SNHLY, CDR2 FYNNEI. The germline V and J ends were trimmed by 9 bases and 7 bases, with 19 bases remaining between them.

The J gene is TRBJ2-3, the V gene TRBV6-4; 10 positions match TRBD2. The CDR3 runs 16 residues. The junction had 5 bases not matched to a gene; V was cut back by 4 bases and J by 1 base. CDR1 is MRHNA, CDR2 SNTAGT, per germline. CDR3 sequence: CASSADLAGGTDTQYF. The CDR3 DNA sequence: TGTGCCAGCAGTGCCGATCTAGCGGGGGGCACAGATACGCAGTATTTT.

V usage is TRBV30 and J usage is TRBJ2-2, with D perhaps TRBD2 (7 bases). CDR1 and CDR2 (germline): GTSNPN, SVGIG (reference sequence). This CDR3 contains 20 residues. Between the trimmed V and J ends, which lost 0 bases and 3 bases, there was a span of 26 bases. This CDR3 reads CAWSVGYGGPVLGDTGELFF. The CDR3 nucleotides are TGTGCCTGGAGTGTGGGATACGGGGGGCCGGTGTTGGGTGACACCGGGGAGCTGTTTTTT.

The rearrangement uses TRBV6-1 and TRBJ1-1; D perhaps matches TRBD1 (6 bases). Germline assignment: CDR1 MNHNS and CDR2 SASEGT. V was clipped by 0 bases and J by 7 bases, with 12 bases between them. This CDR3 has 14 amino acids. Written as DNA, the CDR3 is TGTGCCAGCAGTGAAGCGGCGGGGGGCGGTGAAGCTTTCTTT. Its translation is CASSEAAGGGEAFF.

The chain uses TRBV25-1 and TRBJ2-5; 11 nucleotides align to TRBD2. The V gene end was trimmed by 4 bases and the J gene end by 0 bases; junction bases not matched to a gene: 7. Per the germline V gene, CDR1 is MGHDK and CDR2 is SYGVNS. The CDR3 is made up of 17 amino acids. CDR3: CASSAPSGGSYQETQYF. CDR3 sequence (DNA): TGTGCCAGCAGTGCTCCTAGCGGGGGGTCGTACCAAGAGACCCAGTACTTC.